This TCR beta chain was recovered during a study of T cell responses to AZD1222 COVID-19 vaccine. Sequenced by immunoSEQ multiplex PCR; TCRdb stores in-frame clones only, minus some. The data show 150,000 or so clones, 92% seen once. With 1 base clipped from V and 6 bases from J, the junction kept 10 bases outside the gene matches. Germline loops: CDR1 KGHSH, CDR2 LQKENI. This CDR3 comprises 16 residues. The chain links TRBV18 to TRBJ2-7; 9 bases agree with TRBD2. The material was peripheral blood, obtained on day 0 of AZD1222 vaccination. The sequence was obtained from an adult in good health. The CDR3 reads CASSPLAAGGGGEQYF. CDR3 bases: TGTGCCAGCTCACCACTGGCTGCGGGAGGGGGCGGCGAGCAGTACTTC.